These T cell receptor beta chains were read from a single sample in a study of glioma-infiltrating T cells after dendritic cell vaccination. TCRdb's table, derived via immunoSEQ multiplex PCR, lists solely in-frame clones and lacks some. The table lists approximately 91,000 clones, approximately 80% of them singletons. The source was blood, collected after dendritic cell vaccination. The source of these receptors is a human donor with glioblastoma. Both conserved end residues are part of each CDR3. Each record gives: D gene, J gene, V gene, clone size, CDR3 protein, CDR3 DNA. The D gene is left open where the match is weak. Not every row has a clone size; where given, it reads once, few, many or a size class.

TRBD2 TRBJ2-5 TRBV10-2 once CASSEHLGGLGDQETQYF TGCGCCAGCAGTGAACACCTGGGGGGACTAGGGGACCAAGAGACCCAGTACTTC
- TRBJ1-1 TRBV18 - CASSPFSRENTEAFF TGTGCCAGCTCACCGTTTTCCAGGGAGAACACTGAAGCTTTCTTT
TRBD1 TRBJ2-3 TRBV5-1 - CASNGQAGTDTQYF TGCGCCAGCAACGGACAGGCCGGCACAGATACGCAGTATTTT
TRBD2 TRBJ2-5 TRBV9 - CASSETSGWAGETQYF TGTGCCAGCAGCGAGACTAGCGGGTGGGCAGGAGAGACCCAGTACTTC
TRBD1 TRBJ1-1 TRBV7-6 - CASSSDQGAATEAFF TGTGCCAGCAGTTCGGACCAGGGGGCTGCCACTGAAGCTTTCTTT
TRBD2 TRBJ2-3 TRBV6-1 many CASSEERGGTDTQYF TGTGCCAGCAGTGAAGAGCGGGGGGGCACAGATACGCAGTATTTT
- TRBJ1-6 TRBV5-4 - CASSPTAGSYNSPLHF TGTGCCAGCAGCCCGACGGCGGGCTCCTATAATTCACCCCTCCACTTT
- TRBJ1-6 TRBV5-1 - CASSLEASAPLHF TGCGCCAGCAGCTTGGAGGCCAGCGCACCCCTCCACTTT
- TRBJ2-5 TRBV6-1 - CASSEGQFKETQYF TGTGCCAGCAGTGAAGGACAGTTTAAAGAGACCCAGTACTTC
- TRBJ1-2 TRBV7-9 - CASSYPGYGYTF TGTGCCAGCAGCTACCCAGGATATGGCTACACCTTC
- TRBJ1-3 TRBV18 - CASSSQESSGNTIYF TGTGCCAGTTCGTCACAGGAGAGCTCTGGAAACACCATATATTTT
- TRBJ1-1 TRBV6-5 - CASSRGQKNAEAFF TGTGCCAGCAGTCGAGGACAGAAGAACGCTGAAGCTTTCTTT
- TRBJ2-3 TRBV5-1 - CASSTQSDTQYF TGCGCCAGCTCCACGCAGTCAGATACGCAGTATTTT
TRBD1 TRBJ2-5 TRBV15 - CATSRGQGRETQYF TGTGCCACCAGCAGAGGACAGGGGCGCGAGACCCAGTACTTC
TRBD1 TRBJ2-2 TRBV5-1 once CASSRRQGVTGELFF TGCGCCAGCAGCAGAAGACAGGGGGTCACCGGGGAGCTGTTTTTT